Detailed here is one TCR beta chain. The data originate from a study of blood T cell repertoires in COVID-19. Study in general: Donors in the United States, Italy and Spain gave samples during acute or convalescent COVID-19.

Some clones are missing from TCRdb's copy, which holds only in-frame ones; the method was immunoSEQ multiplex PCR. The sample records some 130,000 clones, around four fifths being singletons. The CDR3 is made up of 15 amino acids. The V and J ends lost 6 bases and 6 bases, in that order; junction bases with no gene match: 10. The germline gives CDR1 MGHDK, CDR2 SYGVNS. The TCR originated in a man older than 75 with acute or convalescent COVID-19. Material for sequencing was peripheral blood. The rearrangement joins TRBV25-1 to TRBJ2-2, with TRBD1 matching over 7 bases. CDR3: CASSRQGSDSGELFF. The CDR3, as DNA: TGTGCCAGCAGCAGACAGGGCTCGGACTCCGGGGAGCTGTTTTTT.